Detailed here is one TCR beta chain. There are 15 residues in the CDR3. CDR1 is MNHEY, CDR2 SVGAGI, per germline. V lost 6 bases and J lost 5; bases outside the gene matches: 9. In the study's own analysis: The authors estimated nucleated cell counts from reference gene primer amplification. Generated by immunoSEQ multiplex PCR, the TCRdb table keeps only in-frame clones and is missing some. That table furnishes V, J and clone size, whereas the DNA furnished D and trimming. Among roughly 140,000 clones listed, 80% to 90% were seen once. This sample is drawn from a study of blood T cell repertoires in COVID-19. In the study overall: The cDNA or gDNA used as material had been derived from T cells, B-cell-depleted T cells, or PBMCs.

The TCR was taken from a woman aged 45-60 years with acute or convalescent COVID-19. This chain joins TRBV6-5 and TRBJ2-3; 9 bases fit TRBD2. Material: peripheral blood. Here the CDR3 DNA reads TGTGCCAGCAGATTAGCGGGGGTCAGTGAAGATACGCAGTATTTT. It translates to CASRLAGVSEDTQYF.